This T cell receptor beta chain was sequenced in a study of T cell repertoires in cytomegalovirus infection. For the study at large: It was recently identified HLA-C-restricted and well-studied HLA-B-restricted CMV epitopes that the study used.

TCRdb used MiXCR to reprocess the reads, holding one entry per CDR3 protein. The sample carries 700,000 to 950,000 distinct CDR3 sequences, about 31% recorded once. This clonotype has a handful of counts. Its specificity is unknown. The germline V gene has CDR1 SNHLY and CDR2 FYNNEI. V shed 8 bases, J shed 3 bases, and the junction held 12 bases outside the gene matches. The CDR3 has 16 residues. The sequenced sample was cultured CD8+ T cells from PBMCs, obtained from culture after CMV antigen stimulation. The chain has TRBV2 and TRBJ2-1; 8 bases align to TRBD1. This TCR came from a human donor in good health (CMV status not recorded). Some clones in this sample may be carry-over from other donors' samples. The CDR3 region has the DNA TGTGCCAGCTATTCTCAGGGGGCGAACCTCTACAATGAGCAGTTCTTC. Protein product: CASYSQGANLYNEQFF.